A single sample is the source of the 26 T cell receptor beta chains below, sequenced in a study of identical twins. MiXCR was run by TCRdb on the 5' RACE reads, yielding one entry per CDR3 protein. The table records fewer than 550,000 distinct CDR3 sequences, around 15% of them present only once. The data were also submitted as part of a second study, on yellow fever vaccine responses in identical twins.

Source material: CD4+ T cells sorted from blood. The receptors were sampled from a woman aged 18-29 years in good health.

This clonotype was counted a few times. The chain uses TRBV29-1 and TRBJ2-3; 11 bases fit TRBD1. CDR1 and CDR2 from the germline V gene are SQVTM and ANQGSEA. The CDR3 loop spans 14 amino acids. Trimming took 7 bases from V and 3 from J; bases not matched to a gene: 6. The CDR3 nucleotides are TGCAGCGCGGGACAGGGGGGTTGGACAGATACGCAGTATTTT. Translating gives CSAGQGGWTDTQYF.

This chain connects TRBV18 to TRBJ2-1, with TRBD2 matching over 11 bases. This CDR3 is built from 18 residues. V dropped 4 bases and J dropped 0; count of bases not matched to a gene: 8. Germline V gives CDR1 KGHSH, CDR2 LQKENI. Here the CDR3 DNA reads TGTGCCAGCTCACAAAATCGACTAGCGGGGAGCTCCTACAATGAGCAGTTCTTC. Amino acids: CASSQNRLAGSSYNEQFF.

The V call is TRBV6-1, the J call TRBJ2-5; 7 bases align to TRBD1. V lost 6 bases to trimming and J lost 1 base; unmatched junction nucleotides: 8. The CDR3 runs to 15 residues. Germline-derived CDR1 and CDR2 are MNHNS and SASEGT. The CDR3 DNA reads as TGTGCCAGCAGCCGCATAGAGGGGGCCCAAGAGACCCAGTACTTC. It encodes CASSRIEGAQETQYF.

The CDR3 protein is CSARRDSTGQSPLHF. The CDR3 DNA reads as TGCAGTGCTAGACGAGATTCGACAGGGCAATCACCCCTCCACTTT. This chain joins TRBV20-1 and TRBJ1-6, with 7 bases identical to TRBD1. The CDR3 covers 15 residues. Germline V gene data show CDR1 as DFQATT and CDR2 as SNEGSKA (reference sequence). The ends lost 2 bases at V and 10 bases at J; junction bases unmatched: 11.

This clonotype was counted ten times or more. The chain has TRBV11-2 and TRBJ1-1, with 8 bases that match TRBD1. The germline V gene has CDR1 SGHAT and CDR2 FQNNGV. V lost 6 bases, J lost 0 bases, and 3 bases stayed unmatched. The CDR3 is 14 amino acids. CDR3 in amino acids: CASSPTGVNTEAFF. The CDR3 DNA reads TGTGCCAGCAGTCCGACAGGGGTGAACACTGAAGCTTTCTTT.

The rearrangement joins TRBV24-1 to TRBJ1-1; the match to TRBD1 covers 9 bases. The CDR3 covers 13 residues. Losses at the gene ends were 4 bases for V and 11 bases for J; bases not matched to a gene: 7. The germline gives CDR1 KGHDR, CDR2 SFDVKD. DNA of the CDR3: TGTGCCACCAGTGACCATTGGACAGGGGTCGCTTTCTTT. Translating gives CATSDHWTGVAFF.

The rearrangement uses TRBV29-1 and TRBJ2-5; D might be TRBD1 (5 bases). The CDR3 loop spans 13 amino acids. V gave up 8 bases and J gave up 4 bases, with 17 bases separating them. CDR1 is SQVTM and CDR2 is ANQGSEA in the germline V gene. The CDR3 DNA sequence: TGCAGCTCCTACCAGGGTACGGGAGAGACCCAGTACTTC. Translating gives CSSYQGTGETQYF.

The chain has TRBV20-1 and TRBJ1-5; 9 bases are a match to TRBD1. This CDR3 contains 13 residues. Germline V gene sequence: CDR1 DFQATT, CDR2 SNEGSKA (reference sequence). V shed 5 bases and J 12 bases; nucleotides not matched to a gene: 11. The CDR3 coding sequence is TGCAGTGCTCCGGGACAGGGCAATATGCTCCAGCATTTT. Its protein product is CSAPGQGNMLQHF.

V is TRBV6-2 or TRBV6-3 and J is TRBJ2-5, with no clear D. Looked up from germline, CDR1 is MNHEY and CDR2 is SVGEGT. The V gene lost 2 bases and the J gene lost 5 bases, with 6 bases spanning the gap. The CDR3 is 12 amino acids. The DNA of the CDR3 is TGTGCCAGCAGTTACGTTATGGAGACCCAGTACTTC. It translates to CASSYVMETQYF.

The sample holds a few counts of this clonotype. The V call is TRBV9, the J call TRBJ2-4, with unresolved D. CDR3 length equals 13 residues. The germline V gene has CDR1 SGDLS and CDR2 YYNGEE. The V gene lost 0 bases and the J gene lost 5 bases, with 6 bases spanning the gap. In DNA, the CDR3 is TGTGCCAGCAGCGTAGCCCAGGAAAACATTCAGTACTTC. This encodes CASSVAQENIQYF.

This clonotype was detected a few times. The V call is TRBV7-8, the J call TRBJ1-4; D is perhaps TRBD1 (6 bases). This CDR3 comprises 14 residues. Trimming shortened V by 4 bases and J by 6 bases, and 12 bases separated the two germline ends. Germline assignment: CDR1 SGHVS and CDR2 FQNEAQ. The CDR3 here is CASSSGAVYEKLFF. For the CDR3, the DNA is TGTGCCAGCAGCTCGGGGGCAGTCTATGAAAAACTGTTTTTT.

With regard to this clonotype: It may be a read error: a sequence one base away is much more abundant. The chain uses TRBV4-3 and TRBJ2-3; 11 bases are shared with TRBD2. V lost 1 base to trimming and J lost 5 bases; unmatched junction nucleotides: 2. Germline-derived CDR1 and CDR2 are LGHNA and YSLEER. CDR3 length equals 15 residues. CDR3 sequence (DNA): TGCGCCAGCAGCCAAGTAGCGGGAGGGGGAGATACGCAGTATTTT. It specifies CASSQVAGGGDTQYF.

This clonotype came up many times. The chain has TRBV5-4 and TRBJ2-5; weak D call: TRBD2 (6 bases). Per the germline V gene, CDR1 is SGHNT and CDR2 is YYREEE (reference sequence). The CDR3 runs 14 residues. V was shortened by 2 bases and J by 3 bases, with 11 bases between the two germline ends. Written as DNA, the CDR3 is TGTGCCAGCAGCTTATCACGGAGGGAAGAGACCCAGTACTTC. Residues: CASSLSRREETQYF. Drawing the rest from reference TRBV5-4 and TRBJ2-5, the complete variable domain is ETGVTQSPTHLIKTRGQQVTLRCSSQSGHNTVSWYQQALGQGPQFIFQYYREEENGRGNFPPRFSGLQFPNYSSELNVNALELDDSALYLCASSLSRREETQYFGPGTRLLVL.

The chain links TRBV6-6 to TRBJ2-5; D unclear. Trimming took off 2 bases at V and 2 bases at J, with 3 bases between the two ends. Germline V CDR1 and CDR2: MNHNY, SVGAGI (reference sequence). This CDR3 contains 12 residues. The CDR3 reads CASSYPQETQYF. The CDR3 region has the DNA TGTGCCAGCAGTTACCCACAAGAGACCCAGTACTTC.

This chain links TRBV5-1 with TRBJ2-7; 11 nucleotides match TRBD2. The CDR3 covers 15 residues. Unmatched junction bases numbered 8, after V lost 2 bases and J lost 7 bases. The V gene's germline CDR1 is SGHRS and CDR2 YFSETQ. This chain's CDR3 is CASSLLAGGPEEQYF. DNA of the CDR3: TGCGCCAGCAGCTTATTAGCGGGAGGGCCGGAGGAGCAGTACTTC. The whole variable domain, filled in from reference TRBV5-1 and TRBJ2-7, reads KAGVTQTPRYLIKTRGQQVTLSCSPISGHRSVSWYQQTPGQGLQFLFEYFSETQRNKGNFPGRFSGRQFSNSRSEMNVSTLELGDSALYLCASSLLAGGPEEQYFGPGTRLTVT.

This sequence joins TRBV20-1 and TRBJ2-1; possible D gene TRBD2, 6 bases. Germline V gene sequence: CDR1 DFQATT, CDR2 SNEGSKA (reference sequence). Trimming removed 3 bases from V and 1 base from J, with 13 bases in between. The CDR3 sequence is 15 residues long. CDR3 region: CSASPGDRSYNEQFF. DNA of the CDR3: TGCAGTGCTAGTCCGGGGGATAGATCCTACAATGAGCAGTTCTTC.

V usage is TRBV20-1 and J usage is TRBJ1-5; the match to TRBD1 covers 7 bases. Unmatched junction bases numbered 5, after V lost 4 bases and J lost 2 bases. Germline lookup yields CDR1 DFQATT and CDR2 SNEGSKA (reference sequence). The CDR3 length is 14 residues. CDR3 nucleotide sequence: TGCAGTGCTACACCAACAGGGGGCAATCAGCCCCAGCATTTT. It encodes CSATPTGGNQPQHF.

This chain links TRBV20-1 with TRBJ1-2, with no clear D. Germline lookup yields CDR1 DFQATT and CDR2 SNEGSKA (reference sequence). Trimming removed 0 bases at V and 3 bases at J, with 8 bases between. CDR3 size: 13 residues. CDR3 DNA sequence: TGCAGTGCTAGAGATTTCATTCACTATGGCTACACCTTC. Translating it yields CSARDFIHYGYTF.

In this sample, this clonotype turned up a few times. The chain uses TRBV7-9 and TRBJ2-5, with D unresolved. V lost 3 bases to trimming and J lost 5 bases, with 10 bases between them. CDR3 length: 13 residues. Germline V gene lookup returns CDR1 SEHNR and CDR2 FQNEAQ (reference sequence). The CDR3 DNA is TGTGCCAGCAGCTTTATGGTTGGGGAGACCCAGTACTTC. It yields the protein CASSFMVGETQYF.

CDR3 sequence (DNA): TGTGCCAGCAGCCTGGGACAACTAACACAAGAGACCCAGTACTTC. As protein: CASSLGQLTQETQYF. J is TRBJ2-5 and V is TRBV7-2, with D possibly being TRBD1 (6 bases). In germline, CDR1 is SGHTA, CDR2 FQGNSA. The CDR3 totals 15 residues. V lost 5 bases and J 2 bases, leaving 15 bases between the germline ends. The variable domain in full, completed from reference TRBV7-2 and TRBJ2-5, reads GAGVSQSPSNKVTEKGKDVELRCDPISGHTALYWYRQSLGQGLEFLIYFQGNSAPDKSGLPSDRFSAERTGGSVSTLTIQRTQQEDSAVYLCASSLGQLTQETQYFGPGTRLLVL.

The rearrangement joins TRBV3-1 to TRBJ2-7; D is possibly TRBD2 (6 bases). Germline loops: CDR1 LGHDT, CDR2 YNNKEL (reference sequence). The CDR3 has 16 amino acids. With 4 bases removed from V and 1 base from J, the gap between germline ends came to 17 bases. The CDR3 loop reads CASSPYLTTRSYEQYF. CDR3 nucleotide sequence: TGTGCCAGCAGCCCTTACTTGACGACTAGGTCCTACGAGCAGTACTTC.

The V call is TRBV5-1, the J call TRBJ2-3, with D unclear. The V end lost 1 base, the J end lost 4 bases, and 10 bases lay between the germline ends. Germline V gene lookup returns CDR1 SGHRS and CDR2 YFSETQ. The CDR3 is made up of 14 amino acids. The CDR3 reads CASSLLRAPDTQYF. The CDR3, as DNA: TGCGCCAGCAGCTTGCTACGGGCCCCAGATACGCAGTATTTT.

The table lists this clonotype with many counts. The CDR3, as DNA: TGTGCCAGCAGCTTCCCCGGCACTGAGCAGTTCTTC. It translates to CASSFPGTEQFF. The V gene is TRBV7-9, the J gene TRBJ2-1, with D uncertain. V lost 3 bases to trimming and J lost 9 bases, with 9 bases between them. This CDR3 is 12 amino acids long. Germline V lookup: CDR1 SEHNR, CDR2 FQNEAQ (reference sequence).

This clonotype was observed a few times. The rearrangement links TRBV12-3 or TRBV12-4 to TRBJ1-5; TRBD1 might be the D (6 bases). Between the trimmed V and J ends, which lost 2 bases and 4 bases, there was a span of 9 bases. There are 14 residues in the CDR3. The CDR3 DNA sequence: TGTGCCAGCAGTTTATCCGGGACAAATCAGCCCCAGCATTTT. It yields the protein CASSLSGTNQPQHF.

This clonotype has a count of ten or more. The V call is TRBV27, the J call TRBJ2-1; TRBD2 matches 9 bases. V dropped 6 bases and J dropped 0; count of bases not matched to a gene: 12. Germline lookup yields CDR1 MNHEY and CDR2 SMNVEV (reference sequence). This CDR3 contains 18 residues. The CDR3 loop reads CASSQGGLARSSYNEQFF. The DNA for the CDR3 is TGTGCCAGCAGCCAAGGGGGACTAGCTCGGAGCTCCTACAATGAGCAGTTCTTC.

This chain links TRBV7-9 with TRBJ1-2, with D unclear. This CDR3 has 14 residues. Trimming stripped 5 bases from V and 4 bases from J, with 14 bases between. CDR1 and CDR2 from the germline V gene are SEHNR and FQNEAQ (reference sequence). The CDR3 sequence: CASSIGQTTYGYTF. CDR3 DNA: TGTGCCAGCAGCATCGGCCAGACTACCTATGGCTACACCTTC.